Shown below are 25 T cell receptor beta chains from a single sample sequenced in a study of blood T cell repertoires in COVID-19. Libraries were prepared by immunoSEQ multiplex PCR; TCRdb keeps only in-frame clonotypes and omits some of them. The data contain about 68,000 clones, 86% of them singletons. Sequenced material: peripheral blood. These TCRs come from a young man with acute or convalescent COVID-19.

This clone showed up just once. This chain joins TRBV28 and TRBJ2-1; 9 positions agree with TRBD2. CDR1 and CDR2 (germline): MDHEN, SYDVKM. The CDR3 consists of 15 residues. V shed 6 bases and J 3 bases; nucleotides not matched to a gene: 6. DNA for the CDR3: TGTGCCAGCAGCCGGACTAGCGAGAACTACAATGAGCAGTTCTTC. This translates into CASSRTSENYNEQFF.

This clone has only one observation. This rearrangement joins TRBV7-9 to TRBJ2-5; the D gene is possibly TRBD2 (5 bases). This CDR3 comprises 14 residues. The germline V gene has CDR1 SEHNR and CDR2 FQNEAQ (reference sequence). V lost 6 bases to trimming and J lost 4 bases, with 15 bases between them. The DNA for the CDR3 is TGTGCCAGCAGGCCCACTAGTTCACGAGAGACCCAGTACTTC. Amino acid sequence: CASRPTSSRETQYF.

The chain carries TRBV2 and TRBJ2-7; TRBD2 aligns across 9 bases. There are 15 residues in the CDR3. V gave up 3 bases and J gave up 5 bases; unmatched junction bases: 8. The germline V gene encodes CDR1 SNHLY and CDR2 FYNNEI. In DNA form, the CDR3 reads TGTGCCAGCAGTGATCCCCGGACTAGCGTTAACGAGCAGTACTTC. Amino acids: CASSDPRTSVNEQYF.

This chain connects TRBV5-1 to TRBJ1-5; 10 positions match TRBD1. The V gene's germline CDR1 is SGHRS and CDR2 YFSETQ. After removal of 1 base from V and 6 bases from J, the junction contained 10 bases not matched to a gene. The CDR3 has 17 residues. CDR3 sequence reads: CASSLTDRGDCSQPQHF. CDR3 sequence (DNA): TGCGCCAGCAGCTTGACGGACAGGGGGGATTGCAGTCAGCCCCAGCATTTT. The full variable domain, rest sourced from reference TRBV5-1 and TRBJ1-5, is KAGVTQTPRYLIKTRGQQVTLSCSPISGHRSVSWYQQTPGQGLQFLFEYFSETQRNKGNFPGRFSGRQFSNSRSEMNVSTLELGDSALYLCASSLTDRGDCSQPQHFGDGTRLSIL.

The CDR3 loop is CASSPSLQGPGQPQHF. The CDR3 DNA sequence: TGTGCCAGCAGTCCCAGCTTACAGGGTCCGGGGCAGCCCCAGCATTTT. The chain couples TRBV27 to TRBJ1-5; TRBD1 is a possible D gene (6 bases). Trimming left V 5 bases short and J 7 bases short, with 21 bases between. Germline loops: CDR1 MNHEY, CDR2 SMNVEV (reference sequence). The CDR3 is 16 residues long.

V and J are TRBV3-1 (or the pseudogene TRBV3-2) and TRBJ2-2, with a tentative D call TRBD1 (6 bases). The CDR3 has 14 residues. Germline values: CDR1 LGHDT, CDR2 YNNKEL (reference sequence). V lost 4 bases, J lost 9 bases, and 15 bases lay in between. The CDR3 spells CASSLGTYGRELFF. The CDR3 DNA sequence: TGTGCCAGCAGCCTCGGGACATATGGGAGGGAGCTGTTTTTT.

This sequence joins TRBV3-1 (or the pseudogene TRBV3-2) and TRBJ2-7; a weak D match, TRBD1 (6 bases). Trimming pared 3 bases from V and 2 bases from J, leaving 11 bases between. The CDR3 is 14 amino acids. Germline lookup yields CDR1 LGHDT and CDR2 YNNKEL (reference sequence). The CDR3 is CASSHRDTPYEQYF. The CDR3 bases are TGTGCCAGCAGCCACCGGGACACGCCCTACGAGCAGTACTTC.

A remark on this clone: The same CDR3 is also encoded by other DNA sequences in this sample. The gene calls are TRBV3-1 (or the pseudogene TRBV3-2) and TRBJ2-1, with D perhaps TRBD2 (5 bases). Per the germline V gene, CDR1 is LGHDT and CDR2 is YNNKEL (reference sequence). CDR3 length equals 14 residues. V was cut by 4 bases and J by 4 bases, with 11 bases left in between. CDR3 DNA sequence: TGTGCCAGCAGCCGGTCCGAGCGGTACAATGAGCAGTTCTTC. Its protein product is CASSRSERYNEQFF.

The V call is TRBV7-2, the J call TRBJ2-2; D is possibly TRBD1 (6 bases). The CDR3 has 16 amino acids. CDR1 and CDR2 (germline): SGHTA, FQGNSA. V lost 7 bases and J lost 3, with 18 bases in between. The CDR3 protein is CASTFSAPGDTGELFF. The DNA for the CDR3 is TGTGCCAGCACCTTTTCTGCCCCAGGGGACACCGGGGAGCTGTTTTTT.

The CDR3 DNA sequence: TGTGCCAGCAGCGTAGTCCAGGGAGGCGAGCAGTACTTC. Protein product: CASSVVQGGEQYF. This chain links TRBV9 with TRBJ2-7, with D possibly TRBD2 on 6 matching bases. Germline V gene lookup returns CDR1 SGDLS and CDR2 YYNGEE. The ends were cut back, 0 bases at V and 6 bases at J, with 10 bases in the middle. This CDR3 is built from 13 residues. The full variable domain, with the rest looked up from reference TRBV9 and TRBJ2-7, is DSGVTQTPKHLITATGQRVTLRCSPRSGDLSVYWYQQSLDQGLQFLIQYYNGEERAKGNILERFSAQQFPDLHSELNLSSLELGDSALYFCASSVVQGGEQYFGPGTRLTVT.

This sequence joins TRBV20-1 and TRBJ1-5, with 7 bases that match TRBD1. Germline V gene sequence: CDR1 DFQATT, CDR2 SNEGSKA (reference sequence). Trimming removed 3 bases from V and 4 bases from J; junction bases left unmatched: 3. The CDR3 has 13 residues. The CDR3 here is CSASWDSNQPQHF. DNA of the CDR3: TGCAGTGCTAGTTGGGACAGTAATCAGCCCCAGCATTTT.

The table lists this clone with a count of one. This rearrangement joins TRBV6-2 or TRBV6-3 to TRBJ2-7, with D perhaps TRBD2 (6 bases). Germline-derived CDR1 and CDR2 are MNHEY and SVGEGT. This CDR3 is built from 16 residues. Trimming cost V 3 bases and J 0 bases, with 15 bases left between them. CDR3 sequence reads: CASSYRGIVSSYEQYF. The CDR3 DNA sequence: TGTGCCAGCAGTTATCGGGGGATAGTCTCCTCCTACGAGCAGTACTTC.

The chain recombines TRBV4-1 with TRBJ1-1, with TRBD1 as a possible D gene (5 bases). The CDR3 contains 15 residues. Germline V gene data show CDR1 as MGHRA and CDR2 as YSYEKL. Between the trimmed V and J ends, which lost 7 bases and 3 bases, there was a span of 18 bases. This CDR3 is CASNTDFRADTEAFF. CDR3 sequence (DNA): TGCGCCAGCAACACAGACTTCAGGGCGGACACTGAAGCTTTCTTT.

The CDR3 here is CAWNRGLAKNIQYF. For the CDR3, the DNA is TGTGCCTGGAACAGGGGGCTAGCCAAAAACATTCAGTACTTC. The chain carries TRBV30 and TRBJ2-4; 9 bases map to TRBD1. Germline values: CDR1 GTSNPN, CDR2 SVGIG (reference sequence). The CDR3 has 14 residues. Trimming took 4 bases from V and 0 from J; bases not matched to a gene: 1.

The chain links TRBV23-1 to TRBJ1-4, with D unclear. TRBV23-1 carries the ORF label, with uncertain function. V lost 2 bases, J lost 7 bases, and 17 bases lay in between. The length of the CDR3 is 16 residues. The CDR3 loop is CASSQQSGCGVEKLFF. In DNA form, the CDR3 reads TGCGCCAGCAGTCAACAATCCGGGTGCGGGGTTGAAAAACTGTTTTTT.

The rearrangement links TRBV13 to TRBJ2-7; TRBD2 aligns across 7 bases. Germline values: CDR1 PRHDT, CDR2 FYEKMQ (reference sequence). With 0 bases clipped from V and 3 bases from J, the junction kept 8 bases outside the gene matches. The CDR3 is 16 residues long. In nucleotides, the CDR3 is TGTGCCAGCAGCTTAGGCCATCAGCGGGGAGACTACGAGCAGTACTTC. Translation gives CASSLGHQRGDYEQYF.

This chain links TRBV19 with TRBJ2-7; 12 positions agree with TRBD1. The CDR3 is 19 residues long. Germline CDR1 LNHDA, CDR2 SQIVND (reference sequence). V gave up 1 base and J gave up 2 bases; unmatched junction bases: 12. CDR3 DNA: TGTGCCAGTAGTATAGTTGGGACAGGGGGCTCCTCAAGGGCCTACGAGCAGTACTTC. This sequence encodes CASSIVGTGGSSRAYEQYF. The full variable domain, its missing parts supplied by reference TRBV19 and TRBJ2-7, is DGGITQSPKYLFRKEGQNVTLSCEQNLNHDAMYWYRQDPGQGLRLIYYSQIVNDFQKGDIAEGYSVSREKKESFPLTVTSAQKNPTAFYLCASSIVGTGGSSRAYEQYFGPGTRLTVT.

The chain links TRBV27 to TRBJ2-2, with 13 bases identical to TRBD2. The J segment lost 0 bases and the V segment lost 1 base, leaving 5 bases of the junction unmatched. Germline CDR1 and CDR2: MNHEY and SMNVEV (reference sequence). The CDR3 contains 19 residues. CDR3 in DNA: TGTGCCAGCAGTTTATATGGGACTAGCGGGATTACGAACACCGGGGAGCTGTTTTTT. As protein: CASSLYGTSGITNTGELFF.

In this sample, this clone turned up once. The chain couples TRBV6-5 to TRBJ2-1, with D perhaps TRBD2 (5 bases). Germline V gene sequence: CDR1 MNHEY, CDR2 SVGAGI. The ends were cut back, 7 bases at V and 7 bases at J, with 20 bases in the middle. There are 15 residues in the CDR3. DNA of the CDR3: TGTGCCAGCAACCAGCAAAACAATCGGAGGAATGAGCAGTTCTTC. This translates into CASNQQNNRRNEQFF.

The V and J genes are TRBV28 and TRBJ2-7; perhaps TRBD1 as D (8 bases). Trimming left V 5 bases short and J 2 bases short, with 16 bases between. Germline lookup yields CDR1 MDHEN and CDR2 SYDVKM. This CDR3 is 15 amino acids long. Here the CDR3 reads CASSGQGGNPYEQYF. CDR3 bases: TGTGCCAGCAGTGGACAGGGAGGGAATCCCTACGAGCAGTACTTC.

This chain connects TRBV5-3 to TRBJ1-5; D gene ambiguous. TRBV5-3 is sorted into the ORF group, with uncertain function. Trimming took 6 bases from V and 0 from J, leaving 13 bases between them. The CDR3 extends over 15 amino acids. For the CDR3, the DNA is TGTGCCAGAACCCCTCATGCTAATAGCAATCAGCCCCAGCATTTT. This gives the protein CARTPHANSNQPQHF.

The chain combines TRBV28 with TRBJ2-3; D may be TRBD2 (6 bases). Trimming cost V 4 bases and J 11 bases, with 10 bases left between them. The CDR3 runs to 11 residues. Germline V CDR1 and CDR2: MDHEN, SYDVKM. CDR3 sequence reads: CASSSRDWQYF. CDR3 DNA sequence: TGTGCCAGCAGTTCCAGGGACTGGCAGTATTTT.

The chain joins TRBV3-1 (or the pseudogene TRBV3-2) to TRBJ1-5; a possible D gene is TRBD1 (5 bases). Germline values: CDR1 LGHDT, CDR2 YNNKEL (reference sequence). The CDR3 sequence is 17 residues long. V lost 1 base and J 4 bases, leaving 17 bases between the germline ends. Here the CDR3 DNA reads TGTGCCAGCAGCCAAGGACCGGACCTAGGGGTAAATCAGCCCCAGCATTTT. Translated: CASSQGPDLGVNQPQHF.

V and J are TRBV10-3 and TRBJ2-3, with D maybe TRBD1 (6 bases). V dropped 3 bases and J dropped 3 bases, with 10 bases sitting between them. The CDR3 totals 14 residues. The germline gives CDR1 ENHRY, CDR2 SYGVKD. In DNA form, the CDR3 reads TGTGCCATCAGTGACCTGACAGGAACAGATACGCAGTATTTT. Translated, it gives CAISDLTGTDTQYF.

The CDR3 sequence: CASSFGDRVSADTQYF. Written as DNA, the CDR3 is TGTGCCAGCAGCTTTGGGGACAGGGTGAGCGCAGATACGCAGTATTTT. The V and J genes are TRBV7-9 and TRBJ2-3; 9 bases are shared with TRBD1. V lost 3 bases to trimming and J lost 4 bases; unmatched junction nucleotides: 8. Germline CDR1 is SEHNR and CDR2 is FQNEAQ (reference sequence). The CDR3 consists of 16 residues.